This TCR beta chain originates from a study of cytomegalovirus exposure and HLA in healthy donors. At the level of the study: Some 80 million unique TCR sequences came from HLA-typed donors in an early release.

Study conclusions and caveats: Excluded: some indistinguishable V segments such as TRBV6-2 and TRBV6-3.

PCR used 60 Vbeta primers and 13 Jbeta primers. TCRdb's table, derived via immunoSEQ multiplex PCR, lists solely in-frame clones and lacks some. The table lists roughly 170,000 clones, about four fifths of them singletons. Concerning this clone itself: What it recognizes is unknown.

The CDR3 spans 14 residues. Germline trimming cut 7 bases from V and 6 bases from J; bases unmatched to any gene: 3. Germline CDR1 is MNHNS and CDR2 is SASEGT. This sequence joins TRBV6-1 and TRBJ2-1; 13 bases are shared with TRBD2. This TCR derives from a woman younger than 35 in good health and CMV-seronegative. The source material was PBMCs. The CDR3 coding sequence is TGTGCCAGCAAACTAGCGGGAGGGGTCAATGAGCAGTTCTTC. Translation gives CASKLAGGVNEQFF.